The 17 T cell receptor beta chains reported below all come from one sample, sequenced in a study of blood T cell repertoires in COVID-19. Profiling relied on immunoSEQ multiplex PCR, and the TCRdb table lists in-frame clones only, not all of them. The sample includes about 180,000 clones, around 88% of them seen just once. The sequenced sample consisted of peripheral blood. The receptors here all came from a woman between 25 and 40 years old with acute or convalescent COVID-19.

This clone was observed a handful of times. The rearrangement uses TRBV18 and TRBJ1-4, with TRBD1 identical over 7 bases. The CDR3 is 16 residues long. Germline V gene data show CDR1 as KGHSH and CDR2 as LQKENI. V lost 3 bases, J lost 5 bases, and 9 bases stayed unmatched. The CDR3 loop reads CASSPLGTAENEKLFF. The CDR3 DNA follows: TGTGCCAGCTCACCGCTTGGGACAGCGGAAAATGAAAAACTGTTTTTT.

V and J are TRBV7-6 and TRBJ2-3; no reliable D call. The CDR3 has 13 residues. V lost 5 bases and J 11 bases, leaving 17 bases between the germline ends. Germline CDR1 SGHVS, CDR2 FNYEAQ. CDR3 region: CASSRSVGHWQYF. The CDR3 DNA reads as TGTGCCAGCAGCAGATCCGTTGGGCATTGGCAGTATTTT.

The chain recombines TRBV12-3 or TRBV12-4 with TRBJ1-1; a weak D match, TRBD1 (6 bases). With 7 bases removed from V and 11 bases from J, the gap between germline ends came to 20 bases. The CDR3 contains 13 residues. CDR3 bases: TGTGCCAGCACCGTTACAGGGTCGGGTATGGCTTTCTTT. Protein product: CASTVTGSGMAFF.

This chain connects TRBV3-1 (or the pseudogene TRBV3-2) to TRBJ2-4; D is perhaps TRBD2 (6 bases). The CDR3 is 13 residues long. The germline gives CDR1 LGHDT, CDR2 YNNKEL (reference sequence). The V end lost 8 bases, the J end lost 3 bases, and 11 bases lay between the germline ends. The CDR3 DNA sequence: TGTGCCAGCGGGGGACTGGGCAAAAACATTCAGTACTTC. It specifies CASGGLGKNIQYF.

The J gene is TRBJ1-2, the V gene TRBV10-3; 9 bases are a match to TRBD1. CDR1 and CDR2 (germline): ENHRY, SYGVKD. J was trimmed by 0 bases and V by 7 bases; bases with no gene match: 6. The CDR3 extends over 15 amino acids. CDR3 DNA sequence: TGTGCCATCAAAGACCGGGACAGGGCTAACTATGGCTACACCTTC. Its protein product is CAIKDRDRANYGYTF.

The J gene is TRBJ2-7, the V gene TRBV6-6; TRBD2 aligns across 9 bases. Germline trimming cut 5 bases from V and 0 bases from J; bases unmatched to any gene: 5. The CDR3 totals 15 residues. The germline V gene encodes CDR1 MNHNY and CDR2 SVGAGI (reference sequence). CDR3 protein: CASSPPGLASYEQYF. Written as DNA, the CDR3 is TGTGCCAGCAGTCCACCGGGACTAGCCTCCTACGAGCAGTACTTC.

CDR3 region: CASSPRQGGKKSPLHF. The CDR3 DNA sequence: TGTGCCAGCAGCCCTCGACAGGGAGGAAAGAAGTCACCCCTCCACTTT. The chain has TRBV7-6 and TRBJ1-6, with TRBD1 matching over 7 bases. The CDR3 is 16 residues long. The germline V gene has CDR1 SGHVS and CDR2 FNYEAQ. J lost 10 bases, V lost 5 bases, and 14 bases had no gene match.

The rearrangement joins TRBV5-1 to TRBJ2-2, with 8 bases lining up with TRBD1. Germline loops: CDR1 SGHRS, CDR2 YFSETQ. CDR3 length: 18 amino acids. Losses at the gene ends were 4 bases for V and 1 base for J; bases not matched to a gene: 12. The CDR3 protein is CASSLPGTGILNTGELFF. The CDR3 nucleotides are TGCGCCAGCAGCCTCCCCGGGACAGGTATTTTGAACACCGGGGAGCTGTTTTTT.

The chain combines TRBV24-1 with TRBJ2-2; 10 bases line up with TRBD1. The V segment lost 3 bases and the J segment 7 bases; nucleotides outside the gene matches: 4. The germline V gene encodes CDR1 KGHDR and CDR2 SFDVKD. The CDR3 has 15 amino acids. In nucleotides, the CDR3 is TGTGCCACCAGTGATCGCCGGGACAGGGGCGGGGAGCTGTTTTTT. As protein: CATSDRRDRGGELFF.

The J gene is TRBJ1-1, the V gene TRBV5-1; 7 bases agree with TRBD1. The V and J ends lost 9 bases and 3 bases, in that order; junction bases with no gene match: 14. This CDR3 has 15 amino acids. The germline V gene has CDR1 SGHRS and CDR2 YFSETQ. In nucleotides, the CDR3 is TGCGCCACTAAGCAAGGGGGCGCCATGGACACTGAAGCTTTCTTT. Translating gives CATKQGGAMDTEAFF.

The chain has TRBV4-2 and TRBJ1-1; D is possibly TRBD1 (5 bases). The V end was cut by 3 bases, the J end by 3 bases, with 20 bases between. The CDR3 has 17 amino acids. In germline, CDR1 is LGHNA, CDR2 YNFKEQ. CDR3 in amino acids: CASSQARIRGIYTEAFF. The CDR3 DNA follows: TGTGCCAGCAGCCAGGCGCGGATTCGGGGGATTTACACTGAAGCTTTCTTT.

CDR3 amino acids: CASIMTSGGGGELFF. CDR3 sequence (DNA): TGTGCCAGCATTATGACTAGCGGAGGTGGCGGGGAGCTGTTTTTT. The chain employs TRBV2 and TRBJ2-2, with 9 bases lining up with TRBD2. The J segment lost 7 bases and the V segment lost 7 bases, leaving 10 bases of the junction unmatched. The germline V gene has CDR1 SNHLY and CDR2 FYNNEI. The CDR3 extends over 15 amino acids.

The chain couples TRBV7-9 to TRBJ1-1, with D perhaps matching TRBD1 (6 bases). The CDR3 sequence is 14 residues long. V lost 2 bases to trimming and J lost 9 bases, with 16 bases between them. The germline CDR1 and CDR2 sequences are SEHNR and FQNEAQ (reference sequence). This CDR3 is CASSLPHPDSQAFF. In DNA form, the CDR3 reads TGTGCCAGCAGCTTACCCCACCCGGACAGCCAAGCTTTCTTT.

The rearrangement links TRBV7-8 to TRBJ1-5; TRBD1 matches 10 bases. The CDR3 is made up of 14 amino acids. Unmatched junction bases numbered 6, after V lost 8 bases and J lost 5 bases. Germline-derived CDR1 and CDR2 are SGHVS and FQNEAQ. The CDR3 sequence is CASRPGTGDQPQHF. The CDR3 nucleotides are TGTGCCAGCCGGCCCGGGACAGGGGATCAGCCCCAGCATTTT.

The chain employs TRBV7-8 and TRBJ2-3; 12 bases are shared with TRBD2. V was pared by 5 bases and J by 6 bases, with 6 bases of the junction left unmatched. Germline V CDR1 and CDR2: SGHVS, FQNEAQ. CDR3 length equals 15 residues. The CDR3 DNA reads as TGTGCCAGCAGCATCGGACTAGCGGGATGGGATACGCAGTATTTT. This codes for CASSIGLAGWDTQYF.

The chain is built from TRBV5-1 and TRBJ2-7; the match to TRBD2 covers 7 bases. V dropped 5 bases and J dropped 1; count of bases not matched to a gene: 6. The CDR3 has 14 residues. Germline V gene lookup returns CDR1 SGHRS and CDR2 YFSETQ. CDR3 sequence reads: CASREREYSYEQYF. The CDR3 nucleotides are TGCGCCAGCAGGGAGCGGGAATATTCCTACGAGCAGTACTTC.

The chain links TRBV5-5 to TRBJ1-1; 7 nucleotides align to TRBD1. V shed 4 bases and J 0 bases; nucleotides not matched to a gene: 9. Germline loops: CDR1 SGHKS, CDR2 YYEKEE (reference sequence). CDR3 length: 16 amino acids. The CDR3 DNA is TGTGCCAGCAGCCTCGACAGGGTTGGCATGAACACTGAAGCTTTCTTT. Its translation is CASSLDRVGMNTEAFF.